The clone carrying this TCR beta chain showed up just a few times. As yet, its antigen is unknown. This sample was taken from a study of blood T cells in healthy people across ages. Study outcomes and limitations: It was the long-lived donors that had more naive CD4+ cells and higher diversity than aged donors. A conclusive naive versus antigen-experienced comparison was prevented by the unsorted PBMCs.

The V end lost 5 bases, the J end lost 3 bases, and 8 bases lay between the germline ends. This CDR3 contains 11 residues. CDR1 and CDR2 from the germline V gene are DFQATT and SNEGSKA (reference sequence). Combining a sample-barcoded 5' primer with a J-beta primer mix, a second PCR ran for about 7 to 11 cycles. Every molecule of cDNA carried a tag from a template-switch adaptor with 12 random nucleotides. From the 5' RACE reads, TCRdb called clonotypes with MiXCR, one entry per CDR3 protein. This table holds 780,000 or so distinct CDR3 sequences, just under 25% found once. The sample also formed part of further work on T cells of mothers and their children. That report adds: Mothers gave over 9.5 million TCR beta CDR3 reads each, and children about 3 million each.

V and J are TRBV20-1 and TRBJ2-7; TRBD1 is a possible D gene (5 bases). The sequenced sample consisted of blood. This TCR was recovered from a boy aged 5-17 years in good health. CDR3 coding DNA: TGCAGTGCTCCCCAGGGCTACGAGCAGTACTTC. The encoded protein is CSAPQGYEQYF.